Following are 23 T cell receptor beta chains from one sample sequenced in a study of T-cell reconstitution after alpha-beta-depleted transplantation in children. The library targeted TCRbeta and was prepared with unique molecular identifiers. TCRdb re-derived calls from the PCR reads in MiXCR, one entry per CDR3 protein. This sample yields around 700,000 distinct CDR3 sequences, of which about an eighth are seen a single time; 0.79% belongs to the top ten. The sample here was PBMCs, taken before TCRalphabeta/CD19-depleted stem cell transplant. The receptors were sampled from a girl aged 2 to 9 with congenital amegakaryocytic thrombocytopenia, due to receive a stem cell transplant.

This clonotype turned up a few times. V gene TRBV12-3 or TRBV12-4 combines with J gene TRBJ2-7; D may be TRBD1 (5 bases). CDR3 length: 13 residues. Trimming stripped 6 bases from V and 6 bases from J, with 15 bases between. As DNA, the CDR3 is TGTGCCAGCAGCCTAGGCAGGGCTCTCGAGCAGTACTTC. It is translated as CASSLGRALEQYF.

This clonotype has a count of ten or more. CDR3 sequence reads: CATSSGTGLYNEQFF. The CDR3 bases are TGTGCCACCAGTTCCGGGACAGGACTTTACAATGAGCAGTTCTTC. V usage is TRBV24-1 and J usage is TRBJ2-1; TRBD1 agrees at 8 bases. CDR1 and CDR2 (germline): KGHDR, SFDVKD. V shed 6 bases, J shed 4 bases, and the junction held 7 bases outside the gene matches. CDR3 length equals 15 residues.

This clonotype was seen a handful of times. The rearrangement links TRBV11-3 to TRBJ2-3, with D hard to call. V lost 5 bases, J lost 3 bases, and 21 bases lay in between. The germline CDR1 and CDR2 sequences are SGHNT and YENEEA. This CDR3 has 17 residues. CDR3: CASSLRTTHQKTDTQYF. The CDR3 DNA is TGTGCCAGCAGCCTTAGAACTACGCATCAAAAAACAGATACGCAGTATTTT.

This clonotype was seen more than once but under ten times. The V and J genes are TRBV5-1 and TRBJ2-1; TRBD2 is a possible D gene (5 bases). Germline V lookup: CDR1 SGHRS, CDR2 YFSETQ. The CDR3 is 18 residues long. V gave up 0 bases and J gave up 0 bases, with 16 bases separating them. CDR3 in amino acids: CASSLDGFAGGSYNEQFF. CDR3 coding DNA: TGCGCCAGCAGCTTGGACGGCTTCGCGGGCGGCTCCTACAATGAGCAGTTCTTC. Full variable domain (missing parts from reference TRBV5-1 and TRBJ2-1): KAGVTQTPRYLIKTRGQQVTLSCSPISGHRSVSWYQQTPGQGLQFLFEYFSETQRNKGNFPGRFSGRQFSNSRSEMNVSTLELGDSALYLCASSLDGFAGGSYNEQFFGPGTRLTVL.

At least ten counts were recorded for this clonotype. The V and J genes are TRBV15 and TRBJ1-5; D is undetermined. Trimming removed 0 bases from V and 0 bases from J, with 9 bases in between. The CDR3 length is 16 residues. Germline CDR1 is LNHNV and CDR2 is YYDKDF (reference sequence). This chain's CDR3 is CATSRDEKDSNQPQHF. CDR3 DNA: TGTGCCACCAGCAGAGATGAAAAGGATAGCAATCAGCCCCAGCATTTT.

This clonotype was seen repeatedly, ten times or more. V usage is TRBV24-1 and J usage is TRBJ2-7; unclear D gene. The CDR3 is made up of 14 amino acids. V lost 5 bases and J lost 1, with 11 bases in between. Germline V gene sequence: CDR1 KGHDR, CDR2 SFDVKD. This chain's CDR3 is CATSAKTSSYEQYF. CDR3 bases: TGTGCCACCAGTGCTAAGACATCTTCCTACGAGCAGTACTTC.

This clonotype was counted ten times or more. The chain couples TRBV5-1 to TRBJ2-1; 9 bases agree with TRBD1. V was pared by 2 bases and J by 9 bases, with 6 bases of the junction left unmatched. Germline CDR1 and CDR2: SGHRS and YFSETQ. This CDR3 contains 14 residues. The CDR3 region has the DNA TGCGCCAGCAGCTTCGGGACAGGGTCCACTGAGCAGTTCTTC. It yields the protein CASSFGTGSTEQFF.

The V call is TRBV29-1, the J call TRBJ2-7; no firm D call. The germline CDR1 and CDR2 sequences are SQVTM and ANQGSEA. Trimming shortened V by 4 bases and J by 1 base, and 5 bases separated the two germline ends. This CDR3 has 11 amino acids. The DNA for the CDR3 is TGCAGCGTTGTCAGATCCTACGAGCAGTACTTC. Residues: CSVVRSYEQYF.

This clonotype was seen ten or more times. The chain recombines TRBV11-3 with TRBJ2-3; 14 positions agree with TRBD2. The germline CDR1 and CDR2 sequences are SGHNT and YENEEA. The CDR3 totals 19 residues. V trimming: 5 bases; J trimming: 4 bases; junction bases outside the gene matches: 14. CDR3 in DNA: TGTGCCAGCAGCATAAACGCCCGGACTAGCGGGAGGTACCCAGATACGCAGTATTTT. It specifies CASSINARTSGRYPDTQYF.

The sample holds a few counts of this clonotype. The V call is TRBV12-3 or TRBV12-4, the J call TRBJ2-1; tentative D call: TRBD2 (6 bases). This CDR3 spans 16 amino acids. V dropped 5 bases and J dropped 4 bases, with 18 bases sitting between them. The CDR3: CASSTGLGGQYNEQFF. For the CDR3, the DNA is TGTGCCAGCAGTACGGGACTCGGCGGGCAGTACAATGAGCAGTTCTTC.

A word on this clonotype: Since a much larger clone is just one base distant, this may be a read error. The chain links TRBV7-2 to TRBJ2-7, with D uncertain. In germline, CDR1 is SGHTA, CDR2 FQGNSA. The germline V and J ends were trimmed by 1 base and 5 bases, with 12 bases remaining between them. This CDR3 contains 14 residues. CDR3 DNA: TGTGCCAGCAGCTTAGTACATTCAAGTCACGAGCAGTACTTC. As protein: CASSLVHSSHEQYF.

The chain has TRBV29-1 and TRBJ2-7; possible D gene TRBD1, 6 bases. V was pared by 4 bases and J by 2 bases, with 12 bases between. The CDR3 contains 13 residues. Per germline, CDR1 SQVTM and CDR2 ANQGSEA. CDR3 sequence reads: CSVVRTDPYEQYF. CDR3 coding DNA: TGCAGCGTTGTTAGGACAGACCCCTACGAGCAGTACTTC.

This sequence joins TRBV12-3 or TRBV12-4 and TRBJ2-3, with 12 positions matching TRBD2. The CDR3 covers 19 residues. The V segment lost 6 bases and the J segment 4 bases; nucleotides outside the gene matches: 17. The CDR3 DNA reads as TGTGCCAGCAGCGTGAGTCCCGGGACTAGCGGGCGACCCCCAGATACGCAGTATTTT. Translated: CASSVSPGTSGRPPDTQYF.

This clonotype was seen at least ten times. This chain uses TRBV29-1 with TRBJ1-1, with a possible D match to TRBD1 (5 bases). V lost 7 bases, J lost 9 bases, and 18 bases lay in between. The CDR3 consists of 12 residues. Looked up from germline, CDR1 is SQVTM and CDR2 is ANQGSEA. The CDR3 sequence is CSAGGREAKAFF. In nucleotides, the CDR3 is TGCAGCGCCGGGGGGAGGGAAGCCAAAGCTTTCTTT.

This clonotype was observed a handful of times. The J gene is TRBJ2-7, the V gene TRBV12-2; TRBD1, the table's D call, lacks a check against the DNA. TRBV12-2 corresponds to a pseudogene. The CDR3 is 13 amino acids. The CDR3 DNA reads TGTGCAAGTCGCTCCCGGGAAACCTACGAGCAGTACTTC. It is translated as CASRSRETYEQYF.

This clonotype showed up many times. V usage is TRBV27 and J usage is TRBJ2-1; 7 bases line up with TRBD2. The CDR3 length is 15 residues. Per the germline V gene, CDR1 is MNHEY and CDR2 is SMNVEV (reference sequence). J gave up 0 bases and V 7 bases, and 6 bases lay outside the gene matches. CDR3 amino acids: CASNGREASYNEQFF. The CDR3 nucleotides read TGTGCCAGCAATGGACGGGAGGCCTCCTACAATGAGCAGTTCTTC.

Many counts were recorded for this clonotype. The chain couples TRBV5-1 to TRBJ2-3; 9 nucleotides line up with TRBD2. Germline V gene data show CDR1 as SGHRS and CDR2 as YFSETQ. The J segment lost 5 bases and the V segment lost 4 bases, leaving 11 bases of the junction unmatched. This CDR3 has 16 amino acids. The chain's CDR3 is CASSKRAGGSVDTQYF. The CDR3 bases are TGCGCCAGCAGCAAGAGAGCGGGAGGCTCGGTAGATACGCAGTATTTT.

The chain is built from TRBV19 and TRBJ2-7; TRBD2 agrees at 9 bases. This CDR3 is built from 15 residues. Germline trimming cut 5 bases from V and 3 bases from J; bases unmatched to any gene: 8. CDR1 and CDR2 from the germline V gene are LNHDA and SQIVND (reference sequence). The CDR3 DNA reads as TGTGCCAGTAGTGTATCTAGCGGGATGAACTACGAGCAGTACTTC. This sequence encodes CASSVSSGMNYEQYF. The full variable domain, in which reference TRBV19 and TRBJ2-7 provide the parts outside the CDR3, is DGGITQSPKYLFRKEGQNVTLSCEQNLNHDAMYWYRQDPGQGLRLIYYSQIVNDFQKGDIAEGYSVSREKKESFPLTVTSAQKNPTAFYLCASSVSSGMNYEQYFGPGTRLTVT.

In its sample, this clonotype was seen a few times. The V and J genes are TRBV6-1 and TRBJ2-6; D unclear. This CDR3 has 16 amino acids. Germline V gene lookup returns CDR1 MNHNS and CDR2 SASEGT. The V gene lost 7 bases and the J gene lost 0 bases, with 13 bases spanning the gap. This CDR3 is CASIGVGYSGANVLTF. The CDR3, as DNA: TGTGCCAGCATTGGGGTTGGGTACTCTGGGGCCAACGTCCTGACTTTC.

There are a few counts of this clonotype. The J gene is TRBJ2-1, the V gene TRBV5-1; D not certain. CDR3 length: 16 residues. Germline CDR1 reads SGHRS; CDR2 reads YFSETQ. The germline V and J ends were trimmed by 1 base and 3 bases, with 14 bases remaining between them. CDR3 nucleotide sequence: TGCGCCAGCAGCTTGCAGGCCGAGAGGCGCTACAATGAGCAGTTCTTC. Its translation is CASSLQAERRYNEQFF.

This chain uses TRBV2 with TRBJ2-5, with 8 positions matching TRBD2. Germline lookup yields CDR1 SNHLY and CDR2 FYNNEI. The CDR3 loop spans 15 amino acids. The V segment lost 7 bases and the J segment 2 bases; nucleotides outside the gene matches: 9. The CDR3 sequence: CASNRASGGQETQYF. In DNA, the CDR3 is TGTGCCAGCAACCGGGCCAGCGGGGGTCAAGAGACCCAGTACTTC.

This clonotype was recorded a few times. The V call is TRBV14, the J call TRBJ2-3; D gene uncertain. The V end was cut by 0 bases, the J end by 7 bases, with 5 bases between. CDR1 and CDR2 from the germline V gene are SGHDN and FVKESK. This CDR3 comprises 12 residues. The CDR3 loop is CASSQDSHTQYF. The CDR3 DNA sequence: TGTGCCAGCAGCCAAGATTCGCATACGCAGTATTTT.

This clonotype was counted many times. The V gene is TRBV5-1, the J gene TRBJ1-1; possibly TRBD1 for D (6 bases). V was cut by 5 bases and J by 0 bases, with 17 bases left in between. Germline CDR1 SGHRS, CDR2 YFSETQ. The CDR3 length is 16 residues. The CDR3 DNA follows: TGCGCCAGCAGTTCAGCTAAGGGACAACTGAACACTGAAGCTTTCTTT. This encodes CASSSAKGQLNTEAFF.